The sequence of this TCR beta chain was determined in a study of T-cell reconstitution after alpha-beta-depleted transplantation in children. As to this clonotype: Its antigen is as yet unknown.

V gave up 7 bases and J gave up 1 base; unmatched junction bases: 5. The CDR3 sequence is 15 residues long. Study results and caveats: The origin of high day-60 TCRbeta diversity in some patients lay in surviving recipient T cells and thymic progenitors. As was reported, about two months after transplant, alpha-beta T cells came from several hundred expanded graft clones.

Researchers prepared the TCRbeta library using unique molecular identifiers, the study reports. TCRdb reprocessed the PCR reads with MiXCR, giving one entry per CDR3 protein. The sample has a few hundred thousand distinct CDR3 sequences, roughly a quarter seen once. The clonotype was recovered from a female patient aged 2-15 years who had a stem cell transplant for congenital amegakaryocytic thrombocytopenia, so the T cells may come from the graft donor. The chain has TRBV12-3 or TRBV12-4 and TRBJ2-3, with 10 bases identical to TRBD2. Source: PBMCs, mostly from graft donor cells, taken 360 days after TCRalphabeta/CD19-depleted stem cell transplant. CDR3 in DNA: TGTGCCAGCAACAGCGGGGGGGATGGCACAGATACGCAGTATTTT. Its protein is CASNSGGDGTDTQYF.